The next 10 T cell receptor beta chains were all read from a single sample in a study of T cell repertoires in cytomegalovirus infection. One entry per CDR3 protein, called by TCRdb with MiXCR from the reads. The sample lists approximately 770,000 distinct CDR3 sequences, about 27% occurring once. Antigen specificity for these receptors is unknown. Sample: cultured CD8+ T cells from PBMCs, taken from culture after CMV antigen stimulation. The source of these receptors is a human donor in good health (CMV status not recorded). Some clones in this sample may be carry-over from other donors' samples.

The V gene is TRBV11-2, the J gene TRBJ2-2; D is ambiguous. Germline CDR1 reads SGHAT; CDR2 reads FQNNGV. Trimming took off 6 bases at V and 2 bases at J, with 13 bases between the two ends. CDR3 size: 15 residues. DNA for the CDR3: TGTGCCAGCAGTTCCTGGACGGAAAACACCGGGGAGCTGTTTTTT. Its protein is CASSSWTENTGELFF. Based on the CDR3 plus reference TRBV11-2 and TRBJ2-2, the full variable domain is EAGVAQSPRYKIIEKRQSVAFWCNPISGHATLYWYQQILGQGPKLLIQFQNNGVVDDSQLPKDRFSAERLKGVDSTLKIQPAKLEDSAVYLCASSSWTENTGELFFGEGSRLTVL.

This clonotype was detected a few times. The chain uses TRBV7-6 and TRBJ1-1; D unresolved. The CDR3 is 13 amino acids. Trimming stripped 5 bases from V and 5 bases from J, with 12 bases between. Germline CDR1 reads SGHVS; CDR2 reads FNYEAQ. This CDR3 reads CASSAGSRTEAFF. The DNA for the CDR3 is TGTGCCAGCAGCGCCGGGTCCCGAACTGAAGCTTTCTTT.

J is TRBJ2-7 and V is TRBV28; 7 nucleotides agree with TRBD1. The CDR3 is 15 residues long. Germline CDR1 MDHEN, CDR2 SYDVKM. Germline trimming cut 5 bases from V and 6 bases from J; bases unmatched to any gene: 13. Here the CDR3 DNA reads TGTGCCAGCAGTCTCTATAGGGGGCGTTTAAGCGAGCAGTACGTC. Its translation is CASSLYRGRLSEQYV.

This chain links TRBV4-1 with TRBJ1-1, with 9 bases that match TRBD1. The trim removed 0 bases at V and 4 bases at J, leaving 3 bases unmatched. The CDR3 spans 15 residues. The germline V gene has CDR1 MGHRA and CDR2 YSYEKL. CDR3 DNA: TGCGCCAGCAGCCAAGATCGACAGGGGGGCACTGAAGCTTTCTTT. Residues: CASSQDRQGGTEAFF.

This clonotype came up a few times. The V and J genes are TRBV7-9 and TRBJ1-1; 9 nucleotides agree with TRBD1. CDR3 length: 17 residues. Looked up from germline, CDR1 is SEHNR and CDR2 is FQNEAQ (reference sequence). J gave up 4 bases and V 5 bases, and 14 bases lay outside the gene matches. CDR3 coding DNA: TGTGCCAGCAGCCGAGCCCCGACAGGGGGAGACGGCACTGAAGCTTTCTTT. Encoded protein: CASSRAPTGGDGTEAFF.

There are a few counts of this clonotype. This chain uses TRBV14 with TRBJ2-4; D not resolved. With 6 bases removed from V and 8 bases from J, the gap between germline ends came to 17 bases. The CDR3 has 14 amino acids. The germline CDR1 and CDR2 sequences are SGHDN and FVKESK. The CDR3 coding sequence is TGTGCCAGCAGGCTTACTGGTGGTCGTGACATTCAGTACTTC. Amino acids: CASRLTGGRDIQYF.

This clonotype has at least ten counts. The chain combines TRBV7-2 with TRBJ2-1; 7 positions match TRBD2. Trimming cost V 6 bases and J 1 base; bases outside gene matches: 6. The CDR3 is 15 amino acids. Germline lookup yields CDR1 SGHTA and CDR2 FQGNSA. The CDR3 here is CASSHIAGSYNEQFF. As DNA, the CDR3 is TGTGCCAGCAGTCACATAGCGGGTTCCTACAATGAGCAGTTCTTC.

This clonotype was picked up a small number of times. The chain couples TRBV10-3 to TRBJ1-2; 7 bases agree with TRBD1. Germline CDR1 ENHRY, CDR2 SYGVKD. V trimming: 6 bases; J trimming: 4 bases; junction bases outside the gene matches: 5. This CDR3 contains 13 residues. CDR3 sequence (DNA): TGTGCCATCAGCCAACAGGGGACCTATGGCTACACCTTC. This codes for CAISQQGTYGYTF.

This clonotype was detected a few times. The junction shows a germline mismatch at one end, possibly a read error. This chain links TRBV4-1 with TRBJ1-1; possibly TRBD1 for D (5 bases). Germline CDR1 reads MGHRA; CDR2 reads YSYEKL. CDR3 length equals 15 residues. The CDR3 reads CASIQTTASNTEAFF. The CDR3 DNA reads TGCGCCAGCATCCAAACGACAGCCTCTAACACTGAAGCTTTCTTT.

The chain uses TRBV7-2 and TRBJ2-6; D remains ambiguous. Trimming took 8 bases from V and 0 from J, leaving 5 bases between them. Per germline, CDR1 SGHTA and CDR2 FQGNSA. This CDR3 comprises 13 residues. CDR3 DNA sequence: TGTGCCAGCCTGAGCTCTGGGGCCAACGTCCTGACTTTC. This sequence encodes CASLSSGANVLTF.